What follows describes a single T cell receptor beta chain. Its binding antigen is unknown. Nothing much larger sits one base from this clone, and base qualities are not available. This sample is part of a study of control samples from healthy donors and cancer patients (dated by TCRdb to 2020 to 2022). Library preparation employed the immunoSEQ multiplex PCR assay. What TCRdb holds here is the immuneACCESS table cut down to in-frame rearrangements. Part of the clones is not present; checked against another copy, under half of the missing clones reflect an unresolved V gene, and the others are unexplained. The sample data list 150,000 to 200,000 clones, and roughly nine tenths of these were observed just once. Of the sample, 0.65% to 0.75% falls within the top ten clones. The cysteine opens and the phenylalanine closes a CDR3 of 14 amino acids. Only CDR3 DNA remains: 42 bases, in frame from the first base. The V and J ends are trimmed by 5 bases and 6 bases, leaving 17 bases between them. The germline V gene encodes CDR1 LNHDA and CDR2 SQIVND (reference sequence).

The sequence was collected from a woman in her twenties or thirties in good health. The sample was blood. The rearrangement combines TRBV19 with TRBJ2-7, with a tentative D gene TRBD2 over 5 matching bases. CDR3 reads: CASSRSGKYTEQYF. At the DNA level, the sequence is TGTGCCAGTAGTCGGTCGGGGAAATACACCGAGCAGTACTTC. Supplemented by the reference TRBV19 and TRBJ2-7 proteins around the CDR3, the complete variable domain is DGGITQSPKYLFRKEGQNVTLSCEQNLNHDAMYWYRQDPGQGLRLIYYSQIVNDFQKGDIAEGYSVSREKKESFPLTVTSAQKNPTAFYLCASSRSGKYTEQYFGPGTRLTVT.